This T cell receptor beta chain was found in a study of graft-versus-host responses after intestinal transplantation. Study context: Tacrolimus plus steroids were given to all recipients for two to three years, preceded by anti-thymocyte globulin induction.

The CDR3 runs 17 residues. With 4 bases clipped from V and 3 bases from J, the junction kept 11 bases outside the gene matches. Repertoires were generated with immunoSEQ multiplex PCR, while TCRdb's copy carries only in-frame clones and drops some. The sample records 55,000 to 85,000 clones, about 89% being singletons. Worth noting for this clone: Its target is not known.

Study-wide findings and caveats: In patients with graft-donor T cell macrochimerism, allograft graft-versus-host to host-versus-graft clonal ratios were high. Declining HvG levels early post-transplant were linked to peak circulating GvH clone levels.

The sequencing used unstimulated CD8+ T cells sorted from spleen or lymph node cells, collected before intestinal transplant. The chain uses TRBV23-1 and TRBJ2-1, with TRBD2 matching 8 bases. TRBV23-1 qualifies as an ORF whose function is uncertain. This clonotype originated in a human donor who received an intestinal transplant. In DNA, the CDR3 is TGCGCCAGCAGTCTACACCCTCGGGAGGGTCTCTACAATGAGCAGTTCTTC. It is translated as CASSLHPREGLYNEQFF.